Listed here are 17 T cell receptor beta chains from one sample, sequenced in a study of T-cell memory formation after mild COVID-19. TCRdb ran MiXCR on the 5' RACE reads and lists one entry per CDR3 protein. This repertoire shows fewer than 250,000 distinct CDR3 sequences, around 30% found once; its top ten account for 11%. The sample comprised PBMCs or a T cell subset sorted from them (not recorded which). These receptors came from an adult woman who had mild COVID-19 (a few samples of this study predate the infection). Cell type and time point are not known.

This clonotype was counted a few times. The rearrangement joins TRBV29-1 to TRBJ1-1; D is perhaps TRBD1 (6 bases). The CDR3 is made up of 13 amino acids. Trimming cost V 6 bases and J 3 bases, with 14 bases left between them. Germline assignment: CDR1 SQVTM and CDR2 ANQGSEA. This CDR3 is CSVEDRRYTEAFF. The DNA for the CDR3 is TGCAGCGTGGAGGACAGACGCTACACTGAAGCTTTCTTT. The full variable domain, with the rest looked up from reference TRBV29-1 and TRBJ1-1, is SAVISQKPSRDICQRGTSLTIQCQVDSQVTMMFWYRQQPGQSLTLIATANQGSEATYESGFVIDKFPISRPNLTFSTLTVSNMSPEDSSIYLCSVEDRRYTEAFFGQGTRLTVV.

The genes are TRBV2 and TRBJ1-1; no firm D call. CDR1 and CDR2 from the germline V gene are SNHLY and FYNNEI. V was trimmed by 0 bases and J by 4 bases, leaving 15 bases between them. The CDR3 covers 16 residues. The CDR3 region has the DNA TGTGCCAGCAGTGAAGCGCTAACCGGGGAGAGCACTGAAGCTTTCTTT. Protein sequence: CASSEALTGESTEAFF.

The sample holds many counts of this clonotype. The chain links TRBV7-2 to TRBJ2-7; D not certain. The germline gives CDR1 SGHTA, CDR2 FQGNSA. The CDR3 sequence is 12 residues long. The germline V and J ends were trimmed by 5 bases and 4 bases, with 9 bases remaining between them. CDR3 protein: CASSPDLYEQYF. DNA of the CDR3: TGTGCCAGCAGCCCCGACCTTTACGAGCAGTACTTC.

V is TRBV4-2 and J is TRBJ1-2, with TRBD1 matching 8 bases. The germline V gene encodes CDR1 LGHNA and CDR2 YNFKEQ. This CDR3 is built from 16 residues. The V and J ends lost 0 bases and 3 bases, in that order; junction bases with no gene match: 6. CDR3 region: CASSQEVSGGDYGYTF. CDR3 bases: TGTGCCAGCAGCCAAGAAGTTTCAGGGGGCGACTATGGCTACACCTTC.

This clonotype has a handful of counts. The gene calls are TRBV4-2 and TRBJ2-3; D unresolved. The CDR3 consists of 17 residues. Looked up from germline, CDR1 is LGHNA and CDR2 is YNFKEQ. Trimming left V 1 base short and J 7 bases short, with 21 bases between. The CDR3 DNA reads as TGTGCCAGCAGCCAAGCCCCGCTGCCCTCCCGAACTCATACGCAGTATTTT. Protein: CASSQAPLPSRTHTQYF.

The chain links TRBV24-1 to TRBJ2-1, with 9 bases lining up with TRBD2. This CDR3 comprises 15 residues. The V gene's germline CDR1 is KGHDR and CDR2 SFDVKD. The V segment lost 4 bases and the J segment 2 bases; nucleotides outside the gene matches: 2. CDR3 DNA: TGTGCCACCAGTGAGACTAGCGGACCCTACAATGAGCAGTTCTTC. Translated, it gives CATSETSGPYNEQFF.

In its sample, this clonotype was seen a few times. The chain couples TRBV7-2 to TRBJ2-7, with TRBD2 identical over 10 bases. The CDR3 has 14 amino acids. The junction had 12 bases not matched to a gene; V was cut back by 9 bases and J by 7 bases. Germline V lookup: CDR1 SGHTA, CDR2 FQGNSA. The chain's CDR3 is CASILAGSPGEQYF. CDR3 nucleotide sequence: TGTGCCAGTATACTAGCGGGATCTCCGGGGGAGCAGTACTTC.

V gene TRBV5-1 combines with J gene TRBJ2-7; no definite D call. Per germline, CDR1 SGHRS and CDR2 YFSETQ. This CDR3 comprises 15 residues. The V end lost 2 bases, the J end lost 0 bases, and 12 bases lay between the germline ends. The CDR3 is CASSFSTEHSYEQYF. The CDR3 DNA reads TGCGCCAGCAGCTTCTCGACGGAACACTCCTACGAGCAGTACTTC. Filled out from reference TRBV5-1 and TRBJ2-7, the complete variable domain reads KAGVTQTPRYLIKTRGQQVTLSCSPISGHRSVSWYQQTPGQGLQFLFEYFSETQRNKGNFPGRFSGRQFSNSRSEMNVSTLELGDSALYLCASSFSTEHSYEQYFGPGTRLTVT.

This clonotype was detected only once. The chain has TRBV20-1 and TRBJ2-1, with D perhaps matching TRBD1 (5 bases). The CDR3 has 13 amino acids. Germline CDR1 is DFQATT and CDR2 is SNEGSKA (reference sequence). V was pared by 2 bases and J by 3 bases, with 8 bases between. For the CDR3, the DNA is TGCAGTGCTAGATCCAGGGTCTACAATGAGCAGTTCTTC. As protein: CSARSRVYNEQFF.

This clonotype was found a few times. This rearrangement joins TRBV28 to TRBJ2-5; tentatively, D is TRBD2 (6 bases). CDR3 length: 13 residues. CDR1 is MDHEN, CDR2 SYDVKM, per germline. Trimming removed 6 bases at V and 5 bases at J, with 13 bases between. CDR3 coding DNA: TGTGCCAGCAGGGCGGGATCCTGGGAGACCCAGTACTTC. Translation: CASRAGSWETQYF.

This clonotype was observed a few times. This rearrangement joins TRBV2 to TRBJ2-7, with 8 bases matching TRBD1. This CDR3 region has 15 residues. With 3 bases clipped from V and 7 bases from J, the junction kept 11 bases outside the gene matches. The germline V gene has CDR1 SNHLY and CDR2 FYNNEI. The CDR3 reads CASSDAQGARREQYF. The CDR3 DNA reads as TGTGCCAGCAGTGATGCCCAGGGGGCGCGTCGGGAGCAGTACTTC.

The rearrangement links TRBV12-3 or TRBV12-4 to TRBJ1-2, with TRBD1 identical over 9 bases. The CDR3 is 13 amino acids. The V gene end was trimmed by 6 bases and the J gene end by 8 bases; junction bases not matched to a gene: 7. DNA for the CDR3: TGTGCCAGCAGCGTACAGGGGGCGCGGGGCTACACCTTC. Translating it yields CASSVQGARGYTF.

This clonotype was observed a handful of times. The J gene is TRBJ1-1, the V gene TRBV7-2; a weak D match, TRBD1 (6 bases). Per germline, CDR1 SGHTA and CDR2 FQGNSA. The ends were cut back, 0 bases at V and 2 bases at J, with 16 bases in the middle. The CDR3 spans 17 residues. CDR3 amino acids: CASSLAAGVKGNTEAFF. The CDR3 DNA is TGTGCCAGCAGCTTAGCGGCAGGGGTTAAGGGAAACACTGAAGCTTTCTTT.

The chain is built from TRBV20-1 and TRBJ1-2; 8 positions agree with TRBD1. CDR1 DFQATT and CDR2 SNEGSKA come from the germline V gene (reference sequence). The CDR3 covers 15 residues. Unmatched junction bases numbered 8, after V lost 0 bases and J lost 5 bases. CDR3 protein: CSARDPHGQGYGYTF. The CDR3 DNA reads as TGCAGTGCTAGAGACCCCCACGGACAGGGTTATGGCTACACCTTC.

The chain has TRBV15 and TRBJ2-5, with 11 bases matching TRBD1. This CDR3 contains 14 residues. Trimming at V came to 5 bases and at J to 5 bases, leaving 4 bases not matched to a gene. Germline V CDR1 and CDR2: LNHNV, YYDKDF (reference sequence). Here the CDR3 DNA reads TGTGCCACCAGCTTGGACAGGGGGCTGGAGACCCAGTACTTC. Amino acids: CATSLDRGLETQYF.

This clonotype was seen more than once but under ten times. The rearrangement joins TRBV4-1 to TRBJ2-5; D gene unclear. Germline CDR1 and CDR2: MGHRA and YSYEKL. V lost 1 base, J lost 0 bases, and 6 bases lay in between. This CDR3 region has 14 residues. CDR3 coding DNA: TGCGCCAGCAGCCAAGTGGCAGACCAAGAGACCCAGTACTTC. It yields the protein CASSQVADQETQYF.

J is TRBJ2-1 and V is TRBV24-1, with 7 bases that match TRBD2. CDR1 and CDR2 (germline): KGHDR, SFDVKD. The CDR3 loop spans 16 amino acids. With 0 bases clipped from V and 7 bases from J, the junction kept 8 bases outside the gene matches. The CDR3 DNA follows: TGTGCCACCAGTGATTTGGGGGCTGACGGGGGGAATGAGCAGTTCTTC. It yields the protein CATSDLGADGGNEQFF.